This T cell receptor (beta chain) was obtained from a study of breast tumors, draining lymph nodes, adjacent tissues. The sample holds many counts of this clonotype. The target antigen is unknown. Overall study results and limits: Compared with lymph nodes, tumors were less diverse; compared with nontumor tissue, more. The data were judged consistent with most tumor T cells coming from lymph node and expanding in tumor.

Samples came from axillary lymph nodes draining the breast cancer. TCRdb reprocessed the multiplex PCR reads via MiXCR and lists one record per CDR3 protein. The sample holds under 150,000 distinct CDR3 sequences, over 20% seen once. Material: axillary lymph node tissue. The origin of this receptor is a female donor with breast cancer. Some clones in this sample may be carry-over from other donors' samples.

The CDR3 DNA sequence: TGTGCCAGCAGCGGGTCAAGGGTTAATTCACCCCTCCACTTT. Translating it yields CASSGSRVNSPLHF. The rearrangement links TRBV2 to TRBJ1-6; D is unresolved. Looked up from germline, CDR1 is SNHLY and CDR2 is FYNNEI. V shed 6 bases and J shed 6 bases, with 12 bases lying between them. The CDR3 has 14 residues.